This T cell receptor beta chain was sequenced for a study of blood T cell repertoires in COVID-19. Some clones are missing from TCRdb's copy, which holds only in-frame ones; the method was immunoSEQ multiplex PCR. The sample includes about 160,000 clones, roughly 89% seen only once; the top ten take approximately 10%. The sequenced material came from peripheral blood. The source is a woman between 65 and 79 years old with COVID-19, enrolled during active disease.

CDR3 nucleotides: TGTGCCAGCAGCTCGACAGCATCCTACGAGCAGTACTTC. This encodes CASSSTASYEQYF. V is TRBV7-9 and J is TRBJ2-7, with TRBD1 as a possible D gene (5 bases). CDR3 length equals 13 residues. V lost 4 bases and J lost 1, with 8 bases in between. Germline CDR1 and CDR2: SEHNR and FQNEAQ (reference sequence).